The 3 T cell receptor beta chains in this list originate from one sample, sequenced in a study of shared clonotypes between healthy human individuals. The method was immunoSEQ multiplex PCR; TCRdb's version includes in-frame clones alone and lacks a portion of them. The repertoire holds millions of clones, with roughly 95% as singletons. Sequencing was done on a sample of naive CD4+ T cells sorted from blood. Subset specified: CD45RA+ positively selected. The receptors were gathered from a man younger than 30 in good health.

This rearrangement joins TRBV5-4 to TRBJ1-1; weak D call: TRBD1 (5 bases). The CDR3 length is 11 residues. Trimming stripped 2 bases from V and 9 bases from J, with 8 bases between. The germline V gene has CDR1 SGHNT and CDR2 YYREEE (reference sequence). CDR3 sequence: CASSFGGKAFF. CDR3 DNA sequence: TGTGCCAGCAGCTTCGGGGGTAAAGCTTTCTTT.

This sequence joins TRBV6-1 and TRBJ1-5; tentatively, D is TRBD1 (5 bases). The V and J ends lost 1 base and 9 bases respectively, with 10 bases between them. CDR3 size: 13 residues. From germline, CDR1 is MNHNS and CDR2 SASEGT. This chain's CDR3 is CASSEVGGWPQHF. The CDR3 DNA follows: TGTGCCAGCAGTGAAGTGGGGGGATGGCCCCAGCATTTT.

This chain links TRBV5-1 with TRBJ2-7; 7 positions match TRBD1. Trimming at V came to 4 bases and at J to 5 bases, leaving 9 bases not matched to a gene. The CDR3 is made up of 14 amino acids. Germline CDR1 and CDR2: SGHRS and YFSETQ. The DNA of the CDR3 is TGCGCCAGCAGCCTAGAGACAGGGTTCCACGAGCAGTACTTC. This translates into CASSLETGFHEQYF.